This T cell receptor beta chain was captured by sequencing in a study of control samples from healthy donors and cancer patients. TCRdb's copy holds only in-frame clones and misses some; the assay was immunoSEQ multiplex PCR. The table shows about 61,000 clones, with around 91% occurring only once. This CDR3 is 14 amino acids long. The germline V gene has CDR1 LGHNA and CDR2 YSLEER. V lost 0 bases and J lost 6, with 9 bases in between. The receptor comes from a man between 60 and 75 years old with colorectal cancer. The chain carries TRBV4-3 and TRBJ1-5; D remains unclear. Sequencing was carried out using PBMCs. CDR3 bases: TGCGCCAGCAGCCAAGATCGGGTATTTCAGCCCCAGCATTTT. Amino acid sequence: CASSQDRVFQPQHF.